This T cell receptor (beta chain) is drawn from a study of monozygotic twins with inflammatory bowel disease. Comments on this clonotype: Antigen specificity is unknown.

Looked up from germline, CDR1 is DFQATT and CDR2 is SNEGSKA (reference sequence). This CDR3 region has 13 residues. Per-sample cDNA came from eight separate reactions. TCRdb re-called the 5' RACE reads and catalogs CDR3 proteins one per entry, DNA excluded. Here the sample table reports under 45,000 distinct CDR3 sequences. Study findings and constraints: Twins with IBD had fewer clonotypes in common with others than healthy twins, particularly during disease activity.

Sequenced sample: blood. This chain connects TRBV20-1 to TRBJ2-4. This receptor was taken from a human donor with ulcerative colitis or Crohn's disease, or a healthy co-twin of an affected twin (not recorded which). The CDR3 here is CSARVPSKNIQYF.